This passage covers 31 T cell receptor beta chains from one sample sequenced in a study of blood T cell repertoires in COVID-19. Clones were sequenced by immunoSEQ multiplex PCR, and TCRdb holds only the in-frame ones, with some missing. The sample lists 210,000 or so clones, 88% occurring once. The sample consisted of peripheral blood. The receptors here all came from a woman between 35 and 50 years old who had recovered from COVID-19.

The chain has TRBV19 and TRBJ2-1; 10 bases map to TRBD2. V was pared by 6 bases and J by 7 bases, with 9 bases of the junction left unmatched. Germline V CDR1 and CDR2: LNHDA, SQIVND (reference sequence). The CDR3 consists of 15 residues. The CDR3 coding sequence is TGTGCCAGTAGAACCGCTAGCGGGAGTAGGAATGAGCAGTTCTTC. It is translated as CASRTASGSRNEQFF.

The V gene is TRBV6-2 or TRBV6-3, the J gene TRBJ1-1; D might be TRBD1 (5 bases). V was pared by 6 bases and J by 1 base, with 18 bases between. Germline-derived CDR1 and CDR2 are MNHEY and SVGEGT. The CDR3 length is 16 residues. The CDR3: CASSRDPGSWNTEAFF. CDR3 sequence (DNA): TGTGCCAGCAGCCGCGACCCAGGGTCATGGAACACTGAAGCTTTCTTT.

J is TRBJ2-7 and V is TRBV19, with TRBD2 matching 7 bases. The J segment lost 2 bases and the V segment lost 5 bases, leaving 3 bases of the junction unmatched. The CDR3 spans 13 residues. CDR1 LNHDA and CDR2 SQIVND come from the germline V gene (reference sequence). The CDR3 is CASSEAGPYEQYF. The CDR3 coding sequence is TGTGCCAGTAGTGAAGCGGGACCCTACGAGCAGTACTTC.

This chain connects TRBV21-1 to TRBJ2-3; no DNA check was done on the table's D call, TRBD2. TRBV21-1 constitutes a pseudogene. The CDR3 covers 16 residues. The CDR3 loop is CASSKCPTSGTDTQYF. CDR3 nucleotide sequence: TGTGCCAGCAGCAAATGCCCGACTAGCGGGACAGATACGCAGTATTTT.

This rearrangement joins TRBV3-1 (or the pseudogene TRBV3-2) to TRBJ2-7; D gene uncertain. The CDR3 has 13 amino acids. Trimming pared 2 bases from V and 12 bases from J, leaving 17 bases between. Germline V gene sequence: CDR1 LGHDT, CDR2 YNNKEL (reference sequence). The CDR3 DNA reads TGTGCCAGCAGCCAACCCGAGGCGAAAATTTGGTACTTC. Translating gives CASSQPEAKIWYF.

To note about this clone: This CDR3 is also generated by other DNA sequences in the sample. The V and J genes are TRBV5-1 and TRBJ1-1; no clear D gene. The CDR3 totals 13 residues. Deletions cut 0 bases from V and 3 bases from J, with 6 bases between. The V gene's germline CDR1 is SGHRS and CDR2 YFSETQ. CDR3 bases: TGCGCCAGCAGCTTGGACCGGGACACTGAAGCTTTCTTT. Translated, it gives CASSLDRDTEAFF. The variable domain in full, completed from reference TRBV5-1 and TRBJ1-1, reads KAGVTQTPRYLIKTRGQQVTLSCSPISGHRSVSWYQQTPGQGLQFLFEYFSETQRNKGNFPGRFSGRQFSNSRSEMNVSTLELGDSALYLCASSLDRDTEAFFGQGTRLTVV.

Concerning this clone itself: Germline is not matched at one junction end, which may reflect a read error. V is TRBV10-3 and J is TRBJ2-3, with 9 bases matching TRBD2. CDR3 size: 13 residues. Per the germline V gene, CDR1 is ENHRY and CDR2 is SYGVKD. CDR3 in amino acids: CAIRGTSKDTQYF. CDR3 nucleotides: TGTGCCATCAGGGGGACTAGCAAAGATACGCAGTATTTT.

In its sample, this clone was seen a few times. The V and J genes are TRBV7-2 and TRBJ1-2; unclear D gene. Deletions cut 5 bases from V and 0 bases from J, with 13 bases between. The CDR3 length is 15 residues. Germline V gene lookup returns CDR1 SGHTA and CDR2 FQGNSA. This CDR3 reads CASSPGGITNYGYTF. Written as DNA, the CDR3 is TGTGCCAGCAGCCCCGGCGGCATTACTAACTATGGCTACACCTTC. Filled out from reference TRBV7-2 and TRBJ1-2, the complete variable domain reads GAGVSQSPSNKVTEKGKDVELRCDPISGHTALYWYRQSLGQGLEFLIYFQGNSAPDKSGLPSDRFSAERTGGSVSTLTIQRTQQEDSAVYLCASSPGGITNYGYTFGSGTRLTVV.

The chain is built from TRBV9 and TRBJ1-6; possibly TRBD1 for D (6 bases). Trimming took 0 bases from V and 0 from J, leaving 19 bases between them. CDR3 length: 20 residues. Germline loops: CDR1 SGDLS, CDR2 YYNGEE. The CDR3 sequence is CASSVGVQGAPGSYNSPLHF. The CDR3 bases are TGTGCCAGCAGCGTAGGGGTACAGGGTGCCCCGGGCTCCTATAATTCACCCCTCCACTTT.

V is TRBV7-9 and J is TRBJ1-1; the D is unclear. Trimming cost V 5 bases and J 7 bases, with 11 bases left between them. Germline V gene sequence: CDR1 SEHNR, CDR2 FQNEAQ (reference sequence). The CDR3 length is 12 residues. The CDR3 here is CASSRAADEAFF. Written as DNA, the CDR3 is TGTGCCAGCAGCCGCGCGGCGGATGAAGCTTTCTTT.

The rearrangement joins TRBV2 to TRBJ1-2, with D uncertain. Trimming pared 7 bases from V and 4 bases from J, leaving 16 bases between. The CDR3 runs 14 residues. Germline CDR1 SNHLY, CDR2 FYNNEI. The CDR3 sequence is CASKEESRSYGYTF. The CDR3 region has the DNA TGTGCCAGCAAAGAGGAATCTCGGTCCTATGGCTACACCTTC.

The genes are TRBV5-4 and TRBJ2-1; 8 bases map to TRBD2. Trimming took 4 bases from V and 6 from J; bases not matched to a gene: 6. Germline CDR1 SGHNT, CDR2 YYREEE (reference sequence). The CDR3 totals 14 residues. The CDR3 DNA reads TGTGCCAGCAGCGGCGGGAGGAGACCCAATGAGCAGTTCTTC. Its translation is CASSGGRRPNEQFF.

V and J are TRBV29-1 and TRBJ2-1; perhaps TRBD2 as D (6 bases). Germline V lookup: CDR1 SQVTM, CDR2 ANQGSEA. The V and J ends lost 6 bases and 9 bases respectively, with 9 bases between them. This CDR3 is 10 amino acids long. CDR3 sequence reads: CSVRRGEQFF. Here the CDR3 DNA reads TGCAGCGTAAGGCGGGGTGAGCAGTTCTTC.

The gene calls are TRBV12-3 or TRBV12-4 and TRBJ1-4, with unresolved D. V was pared by 5 bases and J by 5 bases, with 3 bases between. The CDR3 loop spans 11 amino acids. As DNA, the CDR3 is TGTGCCAGCAGTCGGAATGAAAAACTGTTTTTT. It codes for CASSRNEKLFF.

The chain carries TRBV19 and TRBJ2-7, with TRBD1 identical over 9 bases. Losses at the gene ends were 10 bases for V and 5 bases for J; bases not matched to a gene: 9. Germline V gene data show CDR1 as LNHDA and CDR2 as SQIVND (reference sequence). This CDR3 is 13 amino acids long. The CDR3 nucleotides are TGTGCCACCGCCGGGACAGGGCTGGACGAGCAGTACTTC. Translation: CATAGTGLDEQYF.

The rearrangement uses TRBV28 and TRBJ2-1; D possibly corresponds to TRBD1 (5 bases). Deletions cut 3 bases from V and 4 bases from J, with 10 bases between. Germline assignment: CDR1 MDHEN and CDR2 SYDVKM. The CDR3 runs to 14 residues. CDR3 amino acids: CASSFPDRYNEQFF. CDR3 DNA sequence: TGTGCCAGCAGTTTCCCCGACAGATACAATGAGCAGTTCTTC.

V usage is TRBV30 and J usage is TRBJ2-7; D might be TRBD2 (6 bases). Trimming pared 2 bases from V and 2 bases from J, leaving 13 bases between. CDR3 length: 14 amino acids. Germline lookup yields CDR1 GTSNPN and CDR2 SVGIG (reference sequence). The CDR3 reads CAWSSGTGAYEQYF. The CDR3 region has the DNA TGTGCCTGGAGTAGTGGGACTGGAGCCTACGAGCAGTACTTC.

The rearrangement joins TRBV11-2 to TRBJ1-2; TRBD1 aligns across 7 bases. CDR3 size: 13 residues. Germline V lookup: CDR1 SGHAT, CDR2 FQNNGV. V trimming: 3 bases; J trimming: 5 bases; junction bases outside the gene matches: 3. The CDR3 DNA sequence: TGTGCCAGCAGCTTGACAGGGTATTATGGCTACACCTTC. It codes for CASSLTGYYGYTF.

The J gene is TRBJ1-2, the V gene TRBV3-1 (or the pseudogene TRBV3-2), with TRBD1 identical over 10 bases. Trimming cost V 4 bases and J 8 bases; bases outside gene matches: 7. Germline CDR1 reads LGHDT; CDR2 reads YNNKEL (reference sequence). The CDR3 is 14 residues long. The CDR3 DNA reads as TGTGCCAGCAGCCCCCGGGGACAGGGGTCCGGCTACACCTTC. It translates to CASSPRGQGSGYTF.

V and J are TRBV2 and TRBJ1-5, with D unresolved. CDR3 length: 12 amino acids. The V gene lost 6 bases and the J gene lost 0 bases, with 3 bases spanning the gap. Germline CDR1 reads SNHLY; CDR2 reads FYNNEI. DNA of the CDR3: TGTGCCAGCAGGAGTAGCAATCAGCCCCAGCATTTT. It is translated as CASRSSNQPQHF.

V and J are TRBV14 and TRBJ2-7, with D possibly TRBD2 on 7 matching bases. The CDR3 sequence is 14 residues long. The germline V gene encodes CDR1 SGHDN and CDR2 FVKESK. With 3 bases removed from V and 9 bases from J, the gap between germline ends came to 18 bases. CDR3 sequence reads: CASSQFGGPRVQYF. The CDR3 DNA reads TGTGCCAGCAGCCAGTTCGGGGGGCCCCGGGTGCAGTACTTC.

The chain uses TRBV7-8 and TRBJ2-1, with TRBD2 matching over 8 bases. The V gene end was trimmed by 5 bases and the J gene end by 0 bases; junction bases not matched to a gene: 6. Germline CDR1 reads SGHVS; CDR2 reads FQNEAQ. The CDR3 loop spans 16 amino acids. DNA of the CDR3: TGTGCCAGCAGCGAATATACTAGCGGCTCCTACAATGAGCAGTTCTTC. This gives the protein CASSEYTSGSYNEQFF.

This clone appeared a few times. The CDR3 sequence: CASERQMSYTGELFF. The CDR3 bases are TGTGCCAGCGAGCGACAGATGTCCTACACCGGGGAGCTGTTTTTT. V gene TRBV19 combines with J gene TRBJ2-2, with D maybe TRBD1 (5 bases). Per the germline V gene, CDR1 is LNHDA and CDR2 is SQIVND (reference sequence). The CDR3 length is 15 residues. V lost 9 bases and J lost 3, with 17 bases in between.

V gene TRBV6-2 or TRBV6-3 combines with J gene TRBJ2-1; 13 positions match TRBD2. CDR3 length equals 17 residues. With 5 bases clipped from V and 4 bases from J, the junction kept 8 bases outside the gene matches. Per the germline V gene, CDR1 is MNHEY and CDR2 is SVGEGT. CDR3 in DNA: TGTGCCAGCAGTACCGGACTAGCGGGAGCTTTTTACAATGAGCAGTTCTTC. Its translation is CASSTGLAGAFYNEQFF.

CDR3 DNA sequence: TGTGCCAGCAGCTCGACAGGGGCAGCTAACTATGGCTACACCTTC. This encodes CASSSTGAANYGYTF. The V gene is TRBV5-6, the J gene TRBJ1-2, with 8 bases fitting TRBD1. This CDR3 spans 15 amino acids. Germline lookup yields CDR1 SGHDT and CDR2 YYEEEE. The junction had 4 bases not matched to a gene; V was cut back by 3 bases and J by 0 bases.

The V call is TRBV2, the J call TRBJ2-2, with TRBD2 matching 15 bases. V was clipped by 10 bases and J by 7 bases; unmatched bases: 10. The V gene's germline CDR1 is SNHLY and CDR2 FYNNEI. CDR3 length: 16 residues. CDR3 nucleotides: TGTGCCACAGGACTAGCGGGAGGGGTTTATAGCGGGGAGCTGTTTTTT. Its protein product is CATGLAGGVYSGELFF.

V usage is TRBV19 and J usage is TRBJ1-1, with D possibly TRBD1 on 6 matching bases. This CDR3 is built from 14 residues. V lost 5 bases, J lost 1 base, and 11 bases lay in between. Germline V CDR1 and CDR2: LNHDA, SQIVND (reference sequence). The CDR3 nucleotides read TGTGCCAGTAGTTGGCAGGGGAGGAACACTGAAGCTTTCTTT. It yields the protein CASSWQGRNTEAFF.

The chain employs TRBV7-3 and TRBJ2-3, with 10 bases identical to TRBD2. Germline V gene data show CDR1 as SGHTA and CDR2 as FQGTGA. Trimming took 1 base from V and 3 from J; bases not matched to a gene: 7. The CDR3 covers 17 residues. The CDR3 protein is CASSLRPSGSRTDTQYF. The CDR3 region has the DNA TGTGCCAGCAGCTTAAGGCCTAGCGGGAGCAGGACAGATACGCAGTATTTT. Together with reference TRBV7-3 and TRBJ2-3, the CDR3 gives the full variable domain: GAGVSQTPSNKVTEKGKYVELRCDPISGHTALYWYRQSLGQGPEFLIYFQGTGAADDSGLPNDRFFAVRPEGSVSTLKIQRTERGDSAVYLCASSLRPSGSRTDTQYFGPGTRLTVL.

The chain couples TRBV6-6 to TRBJ2-2; 7 nucleotides match TRBD1. The junction had 9 bases not matched to a gene; V was cut back by 3 bases and J by 5 bases. Germline values: CDR1 MNHNY, CDR2 SVGAGI (reference sequence). This CDR3 is built from 16 residues. The CDR3 spells CASSYSQGSNTGELFF. CDR3 in DNA: TGTGCCAGCAGTTATTCACAGGGGAGCAATACCGGGGAGCTGTTTTTT.

The chain combines TRBV9 with TRBJ2-6; 7 bases align to TRBD2. The CDR3 sequence is 15 residues long. The germline CDR1 and CDR2 sequences are SGDLS and YYNGEE. V was clipped by 1 base and J by 2 bases; unmatched bases: 0. CDR3 nucleotide sequence: TGTGCCAGCAGCGTACGGGGGGCTGGGGCCAACGTCCTGACTTTC. Translating gives CASSVRGAGANVLTF.

V gene TRBV30 combines with J gene TRBJ1-4; D may be TRBD1 (6 bases). The V end lost 4 bases, the J end lost 3 bases, and 24 bases lay between the germline ends. The CDR3 has 18 residues. Germline loops: CDR1 GTSNPN, CDR2 SVGIG (reference sequence). The CDR3 loop reads CAWNTNRATGWANEKLFF. The CDR3, as DNA: TGTGCCTGGAACACAAACCGGGCTACAGGGTGGGCTAATGAAAAACTGTTTTTT. The variable domain in full, with the rest retrieved from reference TRBV30 and TRBJ1-4, is SQTIHQWPATLVQPVGSPLSLECTVEGTSNPNLYWYRQAAGRGLQLLFYSVGIGQISSEVPQNLSASRPQDRQFILSSKKLLLSDSGFYLCAWNTNRATGWANEKLFFGSGTQLSVL.